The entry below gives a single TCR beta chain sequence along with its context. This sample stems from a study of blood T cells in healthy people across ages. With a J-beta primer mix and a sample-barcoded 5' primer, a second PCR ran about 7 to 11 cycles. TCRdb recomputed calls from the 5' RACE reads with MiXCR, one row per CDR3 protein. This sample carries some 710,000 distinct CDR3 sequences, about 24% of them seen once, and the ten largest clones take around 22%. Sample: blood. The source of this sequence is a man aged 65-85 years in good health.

The CDR3 spells CSVGRTQSNEQFF. CDR3 coding DNA: TGCAGCGTTGGCCGGACCCAAAGTAATGAGCAGTTCTTC. The chain employs TRBV29-1 and TRBJ2-1; no clear D. This CDR3 comprises 13 residues. V was pared by 4 bases and J by 7 bases, with 14 bases between. CDR1 is SQVTM and CDR2 is ANQGSEA in the germline V gene.